A selection of T cell receptor beta chains follows, all from one sample in a study of cytomegalovirus exposure and HLA in healthy donors. The data were produced by immunoSEQ multiplex PCR, yet TCRdb's version contains in-frame clones alone and is incomplete. Here the sample spans 150,000 to 200,000 clones, more than 70% being singletons. The sequencing input was PBMCs. These receptors originate from a male donor in good health and CMV-seronegative. Both conserved end residues are part of each CDR3. Each record gives: V gene, J gene, clone size, D gene, CDR3 protein, CDR3 DNA. D genes are given only for firm matches. Rows may omit the clone size; those that give it use once, few, many or a size class.

TRBV6-5	TRBJ2-3	-	-	CASSYKESTDTQYF	TGTGCCAGCAGTTACAAGGAGTCCACAGATACGCAGTATTTT
TRBV6-5	TRBJ2-5	-	TRBD1	CASRTGQGAGTQYF	TGTGCCAGCAGAACCGGACAGGGGGCTGGGACCCAGTACTTC
TRBV4-1	TRBJ2-3	-	-	CASSQDPSTDTQYF	TGCGCCAGCAGCCAAGATCCTAGCACAGATACGCAGTATTTT
TRBV5-8	TRBJ1-1	-	-	CASSLGTLNTEAFF	TGTGCCAGCAGCTTGGGGACATTGAACACTGAAGCTTTCTTT
TRBV5-6	TRBJ2-7	-	TRBD2	CASSFRLAGAYEQYF	TGTGCCAGCAGCTTCCGACTAGCGGGGGCTTACGAGCAGTACTTC
TRBV10-3	TRBJ2-7	few	-	CAISESTRRNNEQYF	TGTGCCATCAGTGAGTCGACTCGTAGAAACAACGAGCAGTACTTC
TRBV5-1	TRBJ2-5	few	TRBD2	CASSWAGDETQYF	TGCGCCAGCAGCTGGGCGGGGGACGAGACCCAGTACTTC
TRBV13	TRBJ2-3	-	TRBD2	CASSPPPGGFADTQYF	TGTGCCAGCAGCCCCCCCCCGGGGGGGTTCGCAGATACGCAGTATTTT
TRBV5-1	TRBJ2-7	-	TRBD1	CASRFVTGQGLEQYF	TGCGCCAGCAGATTTGTGACTGGACAGGGTCTCGAGCAGTACTTC
TRBV2	TRBJ2-1	-	TRBD2	CASTGGLAPREQFF	TGTGCCAGCACGGGTGGACTAGCTCCTCGGGAGCAGTTCTTC
TRBV2	TRBJ1-4	-	-	CASSQGSNEKLFF	TGTGCCAGCAGTCAGGGAAGTAATGAAAAACTGTTTTTT
TRBV28	TRBJ1-2	-	-	CASSLRGYGYTF	TGTGCCAGCAGTTTAAGGGGTTATGGCTACACCTTC
TRBV15	TRBJ2-1	-	-	CATSRDRSSSYNEQFF	TGTGCCACCAGCAGAGACCGGTCTAGCTCCTACAATGAGCAGTTCTTC
TRBV5-4	TRBJ1-6	-	-	CASSLAGLTYNSPLHF	TGTGCCAGCAGCCTGGCGGGACTCACCTATAATTCACCCCTCCACTTT
TRBV2	TRBJ2-1	few	TRBD1	CAKGGTGGVSYNEQFF	TGTGCCAAGGGGGGTACAGGGGGAGTTTCCTACAATGAGCAGTTCTTC
TRBV29-1	TRBJ1-2	few	-	CSVESWGELYGYTF	TGCAGCGTTGAATCGTGGGGGGAACTCTATGGCTACACCTTC